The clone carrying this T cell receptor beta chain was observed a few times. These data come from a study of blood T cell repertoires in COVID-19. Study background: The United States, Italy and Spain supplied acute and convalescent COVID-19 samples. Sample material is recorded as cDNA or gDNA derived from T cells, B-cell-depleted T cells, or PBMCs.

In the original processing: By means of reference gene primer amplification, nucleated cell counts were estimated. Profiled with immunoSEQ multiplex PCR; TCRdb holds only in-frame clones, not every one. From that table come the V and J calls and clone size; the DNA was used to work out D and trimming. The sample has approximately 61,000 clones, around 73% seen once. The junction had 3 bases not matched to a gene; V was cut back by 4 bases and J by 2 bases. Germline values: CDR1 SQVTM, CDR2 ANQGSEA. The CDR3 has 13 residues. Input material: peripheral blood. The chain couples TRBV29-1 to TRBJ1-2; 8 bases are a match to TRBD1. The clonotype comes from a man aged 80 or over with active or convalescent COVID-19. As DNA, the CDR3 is TGCAGCGTTGGGGGACAGGTGAACTATGGCTACACCTTC. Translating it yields CSVGGQVNYGYTF.